This T cell receptor (beta chain) derives from a study of T cell responses to AZD1222 COVID-19 vaccine. Study outcomes and limitations: Only 5 or 6 AZD1222 recipients tested seropositive at baseline.

Profiling relied on immunoSEQ multiplex PCR, and the TCRdb table lists in-frame clones only, not all of them. The table lists 100,000 to 150,000 clones, 89% of them singletons. Trimming removed 3 bases at V and 7 bases at J, with 10 bases between. CDR1 is MNHEY and CDR2 is SMNVEV in the germline V gene (reference sequence). This CDR3 has 12 residues. A note on this clone: Its antigen is not known.

Sample: peripheral blood, taken on day 0 of AZD1222 vaccination. The chain joins TRBV27 to TRBJ2-7; a weak D match, TRBD2 (7 bases). The receptor comes from an adult in good health. CDR3 loop: CASSLGGGEQYF. The CDR3 nucleotides read TGTGCCAGCAGTTTGGGAGGGGGTGAGCAGTACTTC.